The clone carrying this T cell receptor beta chain has a handful of counts. Its specificity is unknown. Germline loops: CDR1 LGHNA, CDR2 YSLEER. V gave up 0 bases and J gave up 2 bases; unmatched junction bases: 10. The CDR3 is 18 residues long. HTBI primers from iRepertoire and Arm-PCR of CDR3 regions yielded the TCR beta libraries. Original data processing: Throughout the samples, researchers identified some 57 TRBV and more than twelve TRBJ segments. TCRdb analysed the multiplex PCR reads with MiXCR anew, one entry per CDR3 protein. It is TCRdb's table, rather than the study itself, that gives the V and J calls and clone size. The repertoire holds approximately 400,000 distinct CDR3 sequences, with around 22% as singletons. These data belong to a study of regulatory T cells in long-lasting Graves disease. Stated time point: persistent/refractory GD, antithyroid drugs over 5 years with positive TRAb. The TCR library was made from RNA that had been extracted from PBMCs in TRIzol.

Whole-study results and caveats: The study found TRBV28, TRBJ1-2 and TRBJ2-5 favored in persistent disease.

This TCR derives from a female donor with Graves disease. The chain combines TRBV4-3 with TRBJ2-5; 9 nucleotides line up with TRBD2. Sequencing used peripheral blood mononuclear cells (PBMCs), obtained when the disease was refractory, from a patient treated with antithyroid drugs. CDR3 nucleotide sequence: TGCGCCAGCAGCCAAGACCTACAGGGGACTAGCAGTCAAGAGACCCAGTACTTC. It translates to CASSQDLQGTSSQETQYF.